These 29 T cell receptor beta chains share one sample of origin, sequenced in a study of beta chain features in type 1 diabetes. The authors reverse transcribed all of the isolated RNA, so sequencing captured expressed TCRB transcripts. This table comes from immunoSEQ multiplex PCR, and its TCRdb copy is limited to in-frame clones, with some not included. The sample records fewer than 350,000 clones, roughly 21% being singletons. The specimen sequenced was naive CD4+ T cells from blood. These receptor sequences come from a woman aged 18-30 years in good health.

V gene TRBV19 combines with J gene TRBJ2-5; weak D call: TRBD1 (6 bases). Trimming left V 5 bases short and J 6 bases short, with 13 bases between. CDR3 size: 13 residues. From germline, CDR1 is LNHDA and CDR2 SQIVND (reference sequence). The CDR3 here is CASSQQGAQTQYF. The CDR3 bases are TGTGCCAGTAGTCAACAGGGCGCGCAGACCCAGTACTTC.

This clone was detected only a few times. The chain employs TRBV30 and TRBJ1-2, with D uncertain. V lost 4 bases and J 2 bases, leaving 17 bases between the germline ends. The germline CDR1 and CDR2 sequences are GTSNPN and SVGIG (reference sequence). The CDR3 consists of 15 residues. CDR3 coding DNA: TGTGCCTGGACTCGCGCGGGAGTATCGAACTATGGCTACACCTTC. Amino acid sequence: CAWTRAGVSNYGYTF.

V usage is TRBV6-1 and J usage is TRBJ2-7; D remains ambiguous. From germline, CDR1 is MNHNS and CDR2 SASEGT. The ends were cut back, 3 bases at V and 0 bases at J, with 9 bases in the middle. CDR3 length equals 14 residues. In DNA form, the CDR3 reads TGTGCCAGCAGTGATCTTGAGGCCTCCTACGAGCAGTACTTC. It translates to CASSDLEASYEQYF.

The chain recombines TRBV6-5 with TRBJ2-7, with TRBD2 identical over 7 bases. The CDR3 has 14 residues. J lost 0 bases, V lost 4 bases, and 3 bases had no gene match. Germline V gives CDR1 MNHEY, CDR2 SVGAGI. The CDR3 reads CASSSAGDSYEQYF. CDR3 nucleotide sequence: TGTGCCAGCAGTTCGGCGGGGGACTCCTACGAGCAGTACTTC.

This chain connects TRBV20-1 to TRBJ1-2; D gene unclear. Between the trimmed V and J ends, which lost 3 bases and 8 bases, there was a span of 7 bases. Germline CDR1 DFQATT, CDR2 SNEGSKA (reference sequence). The CDR3 runs to 10 residues. The CDR3 sequence: CSASLEGYTF. The CDR3 coding sequence is TGCAGTGCTAGTTTAGAGGGCTACACCTTC.

V gene TRBV29-1 combines with J gene TRBJ1-1; D unclear. The V and J ends lost 3 bases and 5 bases respectively, with 22 bases between them. Germline assignment: CDR1 SQVTM and CDR2 ANQGSEA. The CDR3 is 16 residues long. CDR3 in amino acids: CSVDNWGLEVMTEAFF. The CDR3 coding sequence is TGCAGCGTTGATAATTGGGGTTTGGAGGTAATGACTGAAGCTTTCTTT.

The chain recombines TRBV30 with TRBJ1-2; 7 positions agree with TRBD1. J gave up 4 bases and V 1 base, and 12 bases lay outside the gene matches. The CDR3 has 16 residues. Germline-derived CDR1 and CDR2 are GTSNPN and SVGIG (reference sequence). The CDR3 DNA is TGTGCCTGGAGTGGACCAATCCCGACAGGGCTCTATGGCTACACCTTC. Translating gives CAWSGPIPTGLYGYTF.

This clone was detected a few times. The chain combines TRBV7-3 with TRBJ1-1, with no clear D. Trimming stripped 4 bases from V and 1 base from J, with 7 bases between. CDR3 size: 13 residues. The V gene's germline CDR1 is SGHTA and CDR2 FQGTGA. The CDR3 coding sequence is TGTGCCAGCAGCTCCCACACGAACACTGAAGCTTTCTTT. Its protein product is CASSSHTNTEAFF.

The V gene is TRBV19, the J gene TRBJ1-1; TRBD1 agrees at 7 bases. Germline CDR1 LNHDA, CDR2 SQIVND (reference sequence). The CDR3 has 14 residues. Unmatched junction bases numbered 7, after V lost 6 bases and J lost 3 bases. This CDR3 is CASRSGGGDTEAFF. CDR3 DNA: TGTGCCAGTAGATCAGGGGGAGGTGACACTGAAGCTTTCTTT. Filled out from reference TRBV19 and TRBJ1-1, the complete variable domain reads DGGITQSPKYLFRKEGQNVTLSCEQNLNHDAMYWYRQDPGQGLRLIYYSQIVNDFQKGDIAEGYSVSREKKESFPLTVTSAQKNPTAFYLCASRSGGGDTEAFFGQGTRLTVV.

The chain has TRBV7-9 and TRBJ2-7; D is unresolved. This CDR3 region has 13 residues. Germline CDR1 is SEHNR and CDR2 is FQNEAQ (reference sequence). Trimming removed 1 base from V and 7 bases from J, with 11 bases in between. The CDR3 nucleotides are TGTGCCAGCAGCTTAGGAGTTCCTCGAGAGCAGTACTTC. Protein sequence: CASSLGVPREQYF.

CDR3 in amino acids: CASSQAGGRETQYF. Here the CDR3 DNA reads TGCGCCAGCAGCCAGGCGGGGGGGCGGGAGACCCAGTACTTC. The V and J genes are TRBV4-1 and TRBJ2-5; TRBD2 matches 9 bases. V shed 3 bases and J 5 bases; nucleotides not matched to a gene: 4. The CDR3 is 14 amino acids. Germline V lookup: CDR1 MGHRA, CDR2 YSYEKL.

The chain carries TRBV18 and TRBJ2-7, with TRBD1 matching over 8 bases. V shed 2 bases and J 5 bases; nucleotides not matched to a gene: 11. The CDR3 is 16 amino acids. Germline CDR1 and CDR2: KGHSH and LQKENI. CDR3 sequence reads: CASSPILQDRAHEQYF. The CDR3 DNA is TGTGCCAGCTCACCAATCTTGCAGGACAGGGCCCACGAGCAGTACTTC.

This clone appeared a single time. The chain links TRBV6-5 to TRBJ1-2, with TRBD1 identical over 8 bases. CDR1 is MNHEY and CDR2 is SVGAGI in the germline V gene. Trimming at V came to 2 bases and at J to 8 bases, leaving 7 bases not matched to a gene. This CDR3 region has 14 residues. Here the CDR3 reads CASSYRTGRDGYTF. In nucleotides, the CDR3 is TGTGCCAGCAGTTACCGGACAGGGAGGGACGGCTACACCTTC.

The chain combines TRBV11-2 with TRBJ2-7; D might be TRBD1 (6 bases). Germline lookup yields CDR1 SGHAT and CDR2 FQNNGV. The CDR3 sequence is 14 residues long. V shed 2 bases and J shed 6 bases, with 14 bases lying between them. CDR3 bases: TGTGCCAGCAGCTTAATACAGGGAACACGCGAGCAGTACTTC. Translated: CASSLIQGTREQYF.

This clone occurred a few times. The J gene is TRBJ2-4, the V gene TRBV9; 8 bases align to TRBD2. J lost 6 bases, V lost 0 bases, and 5 bases had no gene match. CDR3 length equals 15 residues. Germline V gene sequence: CDR1 SGDLS, CDR2 YYNGEE. The CDR3 region is CASSVAAGLGNIQYF. The DNA for the CDR3 is TGTGCCAGCAGCGTAGCTGCGGGACTAGGAAACATTCAGTACTTC.

The V call is TRBV7-2, the J call TRBJ2-1, with 8 bases matching TRBD2. There are 14 residues in the CDR3. Looked up from germline, CDR1 is SGHTA and CDR2 is FQGNSA. V dropped 7 bases and J dropped 6; count of bases not matched to a gene: 8. CDR3 coding DNA: TGTGCCAGCACCCCCGGGGGGGCATTCAATGAGCAGTTCTTC. Its translation: CASTPGGAFNEQFF.

This clone showed up just a few times. V gene TRBV5-1 combines with J gene TRBJ1-1; D might be TRBD1 (5 bases). The CDR3 has 14 amino acids. The V gene lost 1 base and the J gene lost 3 bases, with 10 bases spanning the gap. Germline V lookup: CDR1 SGHRS, CDR2 YFSETQ. Written as DNA, the CDR3 is TGCGCCAGCAGCTTGAAGGGGCCCGACACTGAAGCTTTCTTT. Its translation is CASSLKGPDTEAFF.

The rearrangement uses TRBV7-6 and TRBJ2-7; 7 nucleotides agree with TRBD1. Looked up from germline, CDR1 is SGHVS and CDR2 is FNYEAQ. Unmatched junction bases numbered 11, after V lost 5 bases and J lost 4 bases. CDR3 length: 15 residues. The CDR3 loop reads CASSGKTGSGYEQYF. DNA for the CDR3: TGTGCCAGCAGCGGAAAGACAGGGTCGGGTTACGAGCAGTACTTC.

The V call is TRBV6-5, the J call TRBJ1-2, with D tentatively TRBD1 (6 bases). The CDR3 loop spans 14 amino acids. Germline CDR1 is MNHEY and CDR2 is SVGAGI. Deletions cut 2 bases from V and 4 bases from J, with 11 bases between. CDR3 coding DNA: TGTGCCAGCAGTTACGGCAGGGGCTTCTATGGCTACACCTTC. Translation: CASSYGRGFYGYTF.

This clone was seen a few times. The chain uses TRBV15 and TRBJ1-2; D gene uncertain. Germline CDR1 is LNHNV and CDR2 is YYDKDF (reference sequence). This CDR3 is 14 amino acids long. Trimming removed 0 bases from V and 0 bases from J, with 5 bases in between. The CDR3 nucleotides are TGTGCCACCAGCAGAGATGCAGCTAACTATGGCTACACCTTC. This translates into CATSRDAANYGYTF.

The chain uses TRBV19 and TRBJ2-7; 8 bases align to TRBD1. After removal of 4 bases from V and 3 bases from J, the junction contained 8 bases not matched to a gene. CDR3 size: 15 residues. In germline, CDR1 is LNHDA, CDR2 SQIVND (reference sequence). The CDR3 here is CASSTRKGQDYEQYF. DNA for the CDR3: TGTGCCAGTAGTACACGTAAGGGACAGGACTACGAGCAGTACTTC. The variable domain in full, completed from reference TRBV19 and TRBJ2-7, reads DGGITQSPKYLFRKEGQNVTLSCEQNLNHDAMYWYRQDPGQGLRLIYYSQIVNDFQKGDIAEGYSVSREKKESFPLTVTSAQKNPTAFYLCASSTRKGQDYEQYFGPGTRLTVT.

This chain joins TRBV30 and TRBJ2-1; D perhaps matches TRBD2 (6 bases). This CDR3 has 15 amino acids. V was shortened by 3 bases and J by 2 bases, with 14 bases between the two germline ends. The germline CDR1 and CDR2 sequences are GTSNPN and SVGIG (reference sequence). CDR3 sequence: CAWSIDGSPYNEQFF. CDR3 in DNA: TGTGCCTGGAGCATCGACGGGAGTCCCTACAATGAGCAGTTCTTC.

This clone showed up just a few times. The chain links TRBV6-1 to TRBJ2-6; no clear D. The CDR3 has 13 residues. Germline CDR1 reads MNHNS; CDR2 reads SASEGT. V was pared by 6 bases and J by 2 bases, with 5 bases between. CDR3 in amino acids: CASRLPGANVLTF. The CDR3 DNA reads TGTGCCAGCAGACTACCTGGGGCCAACGTCCTGACTTTC.

This clone was detected a few times. This chain links TRBV7-9 with TRBJ2-5, with TRBD2 matching over 7 bases. The J segment lost 5 bases and the V segment lost 5 bases, leaving 8 bases of the junction unmatched. The CDR3 extends over 14 amino acids. Per germline, CDR1 SEHNR and CDR2 FQNEAQ (reference sequence). Written as DNA, the CDR3 is TGTGCCAGCAGCCCCGGGCATAGCGGGGAGACCCAGTACTTC. This translates into CASSPGHSGETQYF. The entire variable domain, with the rest obtained from reference TRBV7-9 and TRBJ2-5, is as follows: DTGVSQNPRHKITKRGQNVTFRCDPISEHNRLYWYRQTLGQGPEFLTYFQNEAQLEKSRLLSDRFSAERPKGSFSTLEIQRTEQGDSAMYLCASSPGHSGETQYFGPGTRLLVL.

The chain recombines TRBV30 with TRBJ1-1; D perhaps matches TRBD1 (6 bases). Germline-derived CDR1 and CDR2 are GTSNPN and SVGIG (reference sequence). The length of the CDR3 is 17 residues. V shed 1 base and J shed 1 base, with 19 bases lying between them. The CDR3 nucleotides read TGTGCCTGGAGTGCCCCCGGGACGGCCAGGGGGAACACTGAAGCTTTCTTT. Translating gives CAWSAPGTARGNTEAFF.

The genes are TRBV6-5 and TRBJ2-2, with a tentative D call TRBD1 (6 bases). This CDR3 has 15 amino acids. From germline, CDR1 is MNHEY and CDR2 SVGAGI. V gave up 5 bases and J gave up 0 bases, with 10 bases separating them. CDR3 sequence (DNA): TGTGCCAGCAGTCGGACAGCGGCGAACACCGGGGAGCTGTTTTTT. This translates into CASSRTAANTGELFF.

The table lists this clone with a few counts. The V gene is TRBV7-9, the J gene TRBJ1-2; D not certain. The germline V and J ends were trimmed by 1 base and 3 bases, with 6 bases remaining between them. The CDR3 runs to 13 residues. Looked up from germline, CDR1 is SEHNR and CDR2 is FQNEAQ (reference sequence). The chain's CDR3 is CASSLEPDYGYTF. DNA for the CDR3: TGTGCCAGCAGCTTAGAGCCGGACTATGGCTACACCTTC.

The V gene is TRBV27, the J gene TRBJ2-2; tentatively, D is TRBD1 (5 bases). The CDR3 totals 14 residues. The germline V gene has CDR1 MNHEY and CDR2 SMNVEV (reference sequence). The V end was cut by 5 bases, the J end by 5 bases, with 12 bases between. The DNA for the CDR3 is TGTGCCAGCAGTCCCCCCAGGGAAACCGGGGAGCTGTTTTTT. Translation gives CASSPPRETGELFF.

The chain combines TRBV10-3 with TRBJ2-6, with D unresolved. The CDR3 runs 14 residues. From germline, CDR1 is ENHRY and CDR2 SYGVKD. Trimming pared 11 bases from V and 2 bases from J, leaving 13 bases between. CDR3 bases: TGTGCCTCTCTAGGAGCCCCTGGGGCCAACGTCCTGACTTTC. Translating gives CASLGAPGANVLTF.